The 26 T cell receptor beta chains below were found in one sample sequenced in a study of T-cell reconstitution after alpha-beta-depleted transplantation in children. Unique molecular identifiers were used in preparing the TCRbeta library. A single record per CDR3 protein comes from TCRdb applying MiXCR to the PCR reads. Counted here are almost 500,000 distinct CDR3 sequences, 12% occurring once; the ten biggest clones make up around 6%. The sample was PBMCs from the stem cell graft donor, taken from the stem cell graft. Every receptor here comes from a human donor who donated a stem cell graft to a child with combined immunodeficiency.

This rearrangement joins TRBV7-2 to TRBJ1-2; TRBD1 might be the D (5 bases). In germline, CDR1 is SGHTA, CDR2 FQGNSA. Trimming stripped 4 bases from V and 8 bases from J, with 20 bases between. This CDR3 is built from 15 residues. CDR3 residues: CASSSTPDRPGGYTF. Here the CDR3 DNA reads TGTGCCAGCAGCTCAACACCAGACAGACCGGGCGGCTACACCTTC.

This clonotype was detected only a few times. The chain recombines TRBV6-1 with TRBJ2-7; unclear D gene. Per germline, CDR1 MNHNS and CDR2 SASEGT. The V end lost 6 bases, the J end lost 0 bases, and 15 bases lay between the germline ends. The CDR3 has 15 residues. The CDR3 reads CASRWTPGDSYEQYF. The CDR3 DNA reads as TGTGCCAGCAGGTGGACGCCAGGAGACTCCTACGAGCAGTACTTC.

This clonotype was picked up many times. The CDR3 sequence is CSAAAPGLAVNEQFF. CDR3 DNA: TGCAGTGCTGCCGCCCCCGGACTAGCGGTTAATGAGCAGTTCTTC. The chain is built from TRBV20-1 and TRBJ2-1, with 10 bases lining up with TRBD2. The CDR3 is 15 residues long. Germline V gives CDR1 DFQATT, CDR2 SNEGSKA (reference sequence). Trimming cost V 5 bases and J 7 bases; bases outside gene matches: 11.

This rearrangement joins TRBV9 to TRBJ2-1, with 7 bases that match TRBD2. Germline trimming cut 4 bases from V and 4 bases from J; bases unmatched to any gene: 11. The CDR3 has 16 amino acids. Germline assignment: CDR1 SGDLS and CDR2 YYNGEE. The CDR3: CASSTRSGINYNEQFF. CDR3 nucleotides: TGTGCCAGCAGCACCCGCAGCGGGATTAATTACAATGAGCAGTTCTTC.

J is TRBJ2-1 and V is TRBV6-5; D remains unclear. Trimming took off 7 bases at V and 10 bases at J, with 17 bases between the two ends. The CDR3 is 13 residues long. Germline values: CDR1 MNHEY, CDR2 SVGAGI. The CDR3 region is CASILGLRGEQFF. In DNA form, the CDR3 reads TGTGCCAGCATTCTCGGGTTAAGAGGAGAGCAGTTCTTC.

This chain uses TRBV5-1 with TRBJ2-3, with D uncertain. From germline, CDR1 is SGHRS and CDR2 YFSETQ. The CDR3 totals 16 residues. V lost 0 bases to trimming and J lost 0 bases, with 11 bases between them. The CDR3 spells CASSLEGVVSTDTQYF. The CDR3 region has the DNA TGCGCCAGCAGCTTGGAGGGTGTAGTGAGCACAGATACGCAGTATTTT.

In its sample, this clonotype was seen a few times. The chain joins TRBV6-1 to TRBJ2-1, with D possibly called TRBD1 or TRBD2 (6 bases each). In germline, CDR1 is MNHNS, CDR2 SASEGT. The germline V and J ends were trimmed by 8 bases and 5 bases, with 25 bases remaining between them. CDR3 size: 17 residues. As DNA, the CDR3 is TGTGCCAGCCACCTTGGGGGGCGTGGGTTTTGGGACAATGAGCAGTTCTTC. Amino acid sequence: CASHLGGRGFWDNEQFF.

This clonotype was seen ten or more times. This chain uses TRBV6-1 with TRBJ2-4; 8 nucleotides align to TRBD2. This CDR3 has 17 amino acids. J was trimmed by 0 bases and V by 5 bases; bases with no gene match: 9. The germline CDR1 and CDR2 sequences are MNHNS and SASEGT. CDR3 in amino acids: CASSRGTRSLAKNIQYF. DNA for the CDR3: TGTGCCAGCAGTCGGGGGACTAGGAGTTTAGCCAAAAACATTCAGTACTTC.

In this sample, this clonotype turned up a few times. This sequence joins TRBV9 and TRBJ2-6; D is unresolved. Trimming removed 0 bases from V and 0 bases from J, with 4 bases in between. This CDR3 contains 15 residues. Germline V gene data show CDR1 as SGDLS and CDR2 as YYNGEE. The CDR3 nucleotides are TGTGCCAGCAGCGTAGGACACTCTGGGGCCAACGTCCTGACTTTC. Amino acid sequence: CASSVGHSGANVLTF.

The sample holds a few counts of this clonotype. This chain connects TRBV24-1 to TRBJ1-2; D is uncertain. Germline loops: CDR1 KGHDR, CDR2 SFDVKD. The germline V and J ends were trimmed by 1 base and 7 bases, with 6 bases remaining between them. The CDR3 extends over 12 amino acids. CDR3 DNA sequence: TGTGCCACCAGTGATTTTTTAGGTGGCTACACCTTC. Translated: CATSDFLGGYTF.

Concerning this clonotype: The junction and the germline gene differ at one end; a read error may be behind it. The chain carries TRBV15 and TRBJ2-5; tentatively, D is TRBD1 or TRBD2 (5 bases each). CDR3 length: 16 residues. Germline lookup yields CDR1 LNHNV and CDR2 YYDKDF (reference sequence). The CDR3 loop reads CATSREVRGRQDTQYF. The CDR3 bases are TGTGCCACCAGCAGAGAGGTACGGGGACGACAAGATACCCAGTACTTC.

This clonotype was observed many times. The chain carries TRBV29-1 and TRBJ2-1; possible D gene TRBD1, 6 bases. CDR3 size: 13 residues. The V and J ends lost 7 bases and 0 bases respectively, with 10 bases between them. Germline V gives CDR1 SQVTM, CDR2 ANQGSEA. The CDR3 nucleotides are TGCAGCGCCGGACAGCGCTCCTACAATGAGCAGTTCTTC. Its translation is CSAGQRSYNEQFF.

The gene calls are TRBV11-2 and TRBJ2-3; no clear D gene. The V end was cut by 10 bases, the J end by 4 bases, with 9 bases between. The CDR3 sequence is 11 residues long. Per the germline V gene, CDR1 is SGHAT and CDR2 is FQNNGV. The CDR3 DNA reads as TGTGCCACCAAATCGGCAGATACGCAGTATTTT. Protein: CATKSADTQYF.

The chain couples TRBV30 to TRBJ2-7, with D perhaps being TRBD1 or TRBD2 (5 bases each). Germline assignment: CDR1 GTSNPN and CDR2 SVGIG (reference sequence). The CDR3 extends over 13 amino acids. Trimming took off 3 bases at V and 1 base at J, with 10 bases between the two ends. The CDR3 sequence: CAWSEGQSYEQYF. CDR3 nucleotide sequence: TGTGCCTGGAGCGAGGGGCAGTCCTACGAGCAGTACTTC.

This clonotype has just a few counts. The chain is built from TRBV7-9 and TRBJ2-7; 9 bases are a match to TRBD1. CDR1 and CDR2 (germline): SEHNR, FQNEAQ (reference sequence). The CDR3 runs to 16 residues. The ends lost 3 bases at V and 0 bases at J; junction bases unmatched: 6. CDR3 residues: CASSFPGTGYSYEQYF. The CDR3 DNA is TGTGCCAGCAGCTTCCCCGGGACAGGGTACTCCTACGAGCAGTACTTC.

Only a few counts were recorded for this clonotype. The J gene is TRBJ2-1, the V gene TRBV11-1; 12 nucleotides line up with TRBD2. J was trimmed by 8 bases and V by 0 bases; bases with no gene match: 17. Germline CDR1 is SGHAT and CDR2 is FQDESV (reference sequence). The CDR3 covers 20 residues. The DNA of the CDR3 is TGTGCCAGCAGCTTAGCTCTCCTACGGCCTAGCGGGAGGGCCAATGATGAGCAGTTCTTC. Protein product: CASSLALLRPSGRANDEQFF. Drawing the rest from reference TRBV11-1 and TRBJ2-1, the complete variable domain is EAEVAQSPRYKITEKSQAVAFWCDPISGHATLYWYRQILGQGPELLVQFQDESVVDDSQLPKDRFSAERLKGVDSTLKIQPAELGDSAMYLCASSLALLRPSGRANDEQFFGPGTRLTVL.

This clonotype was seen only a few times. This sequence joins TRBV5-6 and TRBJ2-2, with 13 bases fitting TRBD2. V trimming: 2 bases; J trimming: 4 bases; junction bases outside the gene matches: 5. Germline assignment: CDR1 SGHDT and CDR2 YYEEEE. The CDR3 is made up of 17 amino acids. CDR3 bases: TGTGCCAGCAGCTTTATGTGGACTAGCGGGAGCACCGGGGAGCTGTTTTTT. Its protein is CASSFMWTSGSTGELFF.

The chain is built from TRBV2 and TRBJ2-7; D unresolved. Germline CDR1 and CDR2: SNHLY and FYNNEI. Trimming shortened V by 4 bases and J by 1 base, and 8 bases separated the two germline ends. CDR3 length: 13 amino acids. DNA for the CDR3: TGTGCCAGCAGTGCACTGAGTTCCTACGAGCAGTACTTC. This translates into CASSALSSYEQYF.

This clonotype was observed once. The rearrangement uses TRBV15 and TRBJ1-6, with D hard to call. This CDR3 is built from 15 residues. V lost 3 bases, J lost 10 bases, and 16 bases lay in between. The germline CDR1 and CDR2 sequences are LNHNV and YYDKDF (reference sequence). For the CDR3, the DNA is TGTGCCACCAGCAGGAAAGGGAGCACTGGGTCACCCCTCCACTTT. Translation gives CATSRKGSTGSPLHF.

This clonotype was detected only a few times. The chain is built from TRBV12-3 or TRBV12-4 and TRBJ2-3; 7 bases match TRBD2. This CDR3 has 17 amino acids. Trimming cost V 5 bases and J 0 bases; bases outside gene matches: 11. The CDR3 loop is CASSPTRGAGSTDTQYF. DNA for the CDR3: TGTGCCAGCAGTCCGACCCGGGGAGCGGGAAGCACAGATACGCAGTATTTT.

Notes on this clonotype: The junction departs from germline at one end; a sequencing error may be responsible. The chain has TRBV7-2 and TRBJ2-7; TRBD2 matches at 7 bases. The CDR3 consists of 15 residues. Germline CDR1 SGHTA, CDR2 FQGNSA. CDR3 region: CASNLGGRVIDEQYF. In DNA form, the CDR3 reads TGTGCCAGCAACTTAGGTGGGAGGGTCATCGACGAGCAGTACTTC. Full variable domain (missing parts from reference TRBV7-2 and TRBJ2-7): GAGVSQSPSNKVTEKGKDVELRCDPISGHTALYWYRQSLGQGLEFLIYFQGNSAPDKSGLPSDRFSAERTGGSVSTLTIQRTQQEDSAVYLCASNLGGRVIDEQYFGPGTRLTVT.

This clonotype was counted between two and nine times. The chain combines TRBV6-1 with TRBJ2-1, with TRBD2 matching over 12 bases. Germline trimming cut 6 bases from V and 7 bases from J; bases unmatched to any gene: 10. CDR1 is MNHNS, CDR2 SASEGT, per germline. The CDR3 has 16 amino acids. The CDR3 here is CASRTLAGGGENEQFF. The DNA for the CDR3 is TGTGCCAGCAGGACACTAGCGGGAGGAGGAGAAAATGAGCAGTTCTTC.

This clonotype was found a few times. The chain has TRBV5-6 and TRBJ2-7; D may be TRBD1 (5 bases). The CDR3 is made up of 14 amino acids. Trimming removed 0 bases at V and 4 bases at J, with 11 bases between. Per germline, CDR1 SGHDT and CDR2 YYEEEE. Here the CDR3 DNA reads TGTGCCAGCAGCTTGGCCGCGACAGATTACGAGCAGTACTTC. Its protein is CASSLAATDYEQYF.

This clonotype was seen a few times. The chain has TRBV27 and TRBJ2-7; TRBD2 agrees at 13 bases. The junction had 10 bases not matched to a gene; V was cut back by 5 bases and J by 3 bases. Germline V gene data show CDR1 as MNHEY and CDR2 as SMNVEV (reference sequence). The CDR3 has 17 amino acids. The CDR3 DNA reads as TGTGCCAGCAGTCCGAGGCAGACTAGCGGGGGGTACTACGAGCAGTACTTC. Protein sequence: CASSPRQTSGGYYEQYF.

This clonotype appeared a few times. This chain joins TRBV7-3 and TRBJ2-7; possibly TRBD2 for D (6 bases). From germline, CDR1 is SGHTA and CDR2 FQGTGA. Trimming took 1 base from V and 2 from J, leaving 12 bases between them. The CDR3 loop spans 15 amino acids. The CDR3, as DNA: TGTGCCAGCAGCTTAAGGGGCGGGGAGGCCTACGAGCAGTACTTC. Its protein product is CASSLRGGEAYEQYF.

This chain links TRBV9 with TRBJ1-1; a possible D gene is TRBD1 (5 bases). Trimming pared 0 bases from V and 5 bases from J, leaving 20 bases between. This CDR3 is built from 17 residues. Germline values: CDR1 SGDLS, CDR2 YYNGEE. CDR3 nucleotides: TGTGCCAGCAGCGTAGACGGTTCGGTCGGGGGTGGAACTGAAGCTTTCTTT. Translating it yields CASSVDGSVGGGTEAFF.